Presented here are 19 T cell receptor beta chains from one specimen sequenced in a study of blood T cell repertoires in COVID-19. Libraries were prepared by immunoSEQ multiplex PCR; TCRdb keeps only in-frame clonotypes and omits some of them. The sample holds some 170,000 clones; around 80% are singletons and the top ten take roughly 15%. The sample was PBMCs or T cells enriched from blood (not recorded which). These receptors originate from a man aged 45 to 65 who had recovered from COVID-19.

This chain links TRBV7-9 with TRBJ2-7; D possibly corresponds to TRBD1 (6 bases). The V end was cut by 1 base, the J end by 4 bases, with 14 bases between. Germline V lookup: CDR1 SEHNR, CDR2 FQNEAQ (reference sequence). The CDR3 length is 15 residues. The CDR3 is CASSLGVGAGYEQYF. CDR3 DNA: TGTGCCAGCAGCTTAGGTGTGGGGGCGGGTTACGAGCAGTACTTC.

The chain uses TRBV9 and TRBJ2-2; 9 bases align to TRBD1. The CDR3 totals 16 residues. CDR1 and CDR2 (germline): SGDLS, YYNGEE. V shed 3 bases and J 7 bases; nucleotides not matched to a gene: 10. The CDR3: CASSASPRDRVGELFF. The DNA of the CDR3 is TGTGCCAGCAGCGCCTCCCCTAGGGACAGGGTCGGGGAGCTGTTTTTT.

This clone showed up just a few times. The chain links TRBV19 to TRBJ1-6; 11 bases agree with TRBD1. Germline V CDR1 and CDR2: LNHDA, SQIVND (reference sequence). J lost 6 bases, V lost 6 bases, and 10 bases had no gene match. This CDR3 comprises 17 residues. The CDR3 DNA sequence: TGTGCCAGTAGAGAACCGGGACAGGGGGTCCGTAATTCACCCCTCCACTTT. Protein: CASREPGQGVRNSPLHF.

DNA of the CDR3: TGTGCCAGCAGCCGACAGATCGACGAACGTTATGGCTACACCTTC. Amino acids: CASSRQIDERYGYTF. The rearrangement joins TRBV28 to TRBJ1-2, with D possibly matching TRBD1 (5 bases). Germline CDR1 reads MDHEN; CDR2 reads SYDVKM. Trimming stripped 6 bases from V and 5 bases from J, with 19 bases between. The CDR3 is made up of 15 amino acids.

The chain joins TRBV5-1 to TRBJ1-4, with D unresolved. CDR1 and CDR2 (germline): SGHRS, YFSETQ. The CDR3 contains 13 residues. The germline V and J ends were trimmed by 0 bases and 12 bases, with 12 bases remaining between them. DNA of the CDR3: TGCGCCAGCAGCTTGGATGTGAACTTCGAACTGTTTTTT. This gives the protein CASSLDVNFELFF.

The V and J genes are TRBV4-1 and TRBJ2-3; 8 bases fit TRBD2. Germline assignment: CDR1 MGHRA and CDR2 YSYEKL. The length of the CDR3 is 16 residues. With V trimmed by 0 bases and J by 5 bases, 7 bases remained unmatched. CDR3 DNA sequence: TGCGCCAGCAGCCAAGATTCGGGGGGGCCCCGAGATACGCAGTATTTT. The encoded protein is CASSQDSGGPRDTQYF.

This clone was observed a single time. The chain combines TRBV2 with TRBJ1-5; D may be TRBD1 (6 bases). The CDR3 extends over 15 amino acids. Per germline, CDR1 SNHLY and CDR2 FYNNEI. V lost 4 bases and J 0 bases, leaving 10 bases between the germline ends. The CDR3 DNA follows: TGTGCCAGCAGTGTTGCAGGGGTTAGCAATCAGCCCCAGCATTTT. Translation gives CASSVAGVSNQPQHF.

The chain employs TRBV7-8 and TRBJ2-2; 8 bases match TRBD1. CDR1 and CDR2 from the germline V gene are SGHVS and FQNEAQ. The CDR3 spans 16 residues. V was pared by 3 bases and J by 2 bases, with 5 bases of the junction left unmatched. CDR3 DNA sequence: TGTGCCAGCAGCTTCCGGGACAGGCCAAACACCGGGGAGCTGTTTTTT. This gives the protein CASSFRDRPNTGELFF.

The chain uses TRBV6-1 and TRBJ1-3; D unresolved. V was pared by 0 bases and J by 7 bases, with 7 bases between. The germline V gene has CDR1 MNHNS and CDR2 SASEGT. This CDR3 spans 13 amino acids. This CDR3 is CASSEAHANTIYF. In DNA form, the CDR3 reads TGTGCCAGCAGTGAAGCGCACGCGAACACCATATATTTT.

The rearrangement links TRBV6-1 to TRBJ1-5; D not certain. Germline CDR1 MNHNS, CDR2 SASEGT. Deletions cut 2 bases from V and 3 bases from J, with 11 bases between. The CDR3 length is 15 residues. As DNA, the CDR3 is TGTGCCAGCAGTGAATTTGGGAGGCTCAATCAGCCCCAGCATTTT. Encoded protein: CASSEFGRLNQPQHF.

J is TRBJ1-4 and V is TRBV28; D is uncertain. The V end lost 3 bases, the J end lost 12 bases, and 14 bases lay between the germline ends. There are 13 residues in the CDR3. Germline-derived CDR1 and CDR2 are MDHEN and SYDVKM. The CDR3: CASSLPNPRELFF. CDR3 nucleotide sequence: TGTGCCAGCAGTTTGCCCAATCCTCGGGAACTGTTTTTT.

This chain uses TRBV30 with TRBJ1-4; D is ambiguous. The germline CDR1 and CDR2 sequences are GTSNPN and SVGIG (reference sequence). Trimming removed 0 bases from V and 8 bases from J, with 13 bases in between. The CDR3 contains 14 residues. The chain's CDR3 is CAWSVSKRVEKLFF. The CDR3, as DNA: TGTGCCTGGAGTGTTTCCAAAAGAGTGGAAAAACTGTTTTTT.

The chain uses TRBV6-5 and TRBJ1-2; D not resolved. Germline CDR1 and CDR2: MNHEY and SVGAGI. This CDR3 spans 10 amino acids. The V end lost 11 bases, the J end lost 4 bases, and 8 bases lay between the germline ends. The CDR3 loop reads CAAFSYGYTF. CDR3 nucleotides: TGTGCCGCCTTTAGCTATGGCTACACCTTC.

The chain couples TRBV6-5 to TRBJ2-7; TRBD1 agrees at 10 bases. The junction had 3 bases not matched to a gene; V was cut back by 5 bases and J by 2 bases. The length of the CDR3 is 14 residues. In germline, CDR1 is MNHEY, CDR2 SVGAGI. This CDR3 reads CASSLGQGTYEQYF. CDR3 coding DNA: TGTGCCAGCAGTCTGGGACAGGGGACCTACGAGCAGTACTTC.

This chain connects TRBV9 to TRBJ1-2; 10 nucleotides line up with TRBD1. This CDR3 has 16 residues. The germline gives CDR1 SGDLS, CDR2 YYNGEE. Trimming cost V 5 bases and J 4 bases; bases outside gene matches: 11. DNA of the CDR3: TGTGCCAGCAGTTACGGGACAGGGGATGGTAGCTATGGCTACACCTTC. Translating it yields CASSYGTGDGSYGYTF.

This chain uses TRBV5-4 with TRBJ2-7; a weak D match, TRBD2 (7 bases). The CDR3 totals 14 residues. Between the trimmed V and J ends, which lost 2 bases and 5 bases, there was a span of 14 bases. The germline V gene encodes CDR1 SGHNT and CDR2 YYREEE (reference sequence). CDR3 nucleotide sequence: TGTGCCAGCAGCTTTGGGGGAGGGGGGGACGAGCAGTACTTC. It encodes CASSFGGGGDEQYF.

The CDR3 sequence: CASSEGPGGQRGEKLFF. In DNA form, the CDR3 reads TGCGCCAGCAGTGAGGGACCAGGGGGACAAAGAGGTGAAAAACTGTTTTTT. The chain employs TRBV10-1 and TRBJ1-4; TRBD1 matches 7 bases. Trimming cost V 2 bases and J 7 bases; bases outside gene matches: 13. CDR1 is WNHNN, CDR2 SYGVQD, per germline (reference sequence). CDR3 size: 17 residues.

The chain links TRBV7-3 to TRBJ1-3; D is uncertain. Germline V lookup: CDR1 SGHTA, CDR2 FQGTGA. V was clipped by 5 bases and J by 4 bases, with 12 bases between them. CDR3 length: 14 amino acids. CDR3 residues: CASSVTPFGNTIYF. The CDR3 region has the DNA TGTGCCAGCAGCGTGACTCCTTTCGGAAACACCATATATTTT.

The chain recombines TRBV6-2 or TRBV6-3 with TRBJ2-3, with 9 bases fitting TRBD1. The CDR3 contains 15 residues. After removal of 2 bases from V and 3 bases from J, the junction contained 3 bases not matched to a gene. Germline CDR1 MNHEY, CDR2 SVGEGT. For the CDR3, the DNA is TGTGCCAGCAGTTACGACAGGGGGGTAACAGATACGCAGTATTTT. Protein sequence: CASSYDRGVTDTQYF.